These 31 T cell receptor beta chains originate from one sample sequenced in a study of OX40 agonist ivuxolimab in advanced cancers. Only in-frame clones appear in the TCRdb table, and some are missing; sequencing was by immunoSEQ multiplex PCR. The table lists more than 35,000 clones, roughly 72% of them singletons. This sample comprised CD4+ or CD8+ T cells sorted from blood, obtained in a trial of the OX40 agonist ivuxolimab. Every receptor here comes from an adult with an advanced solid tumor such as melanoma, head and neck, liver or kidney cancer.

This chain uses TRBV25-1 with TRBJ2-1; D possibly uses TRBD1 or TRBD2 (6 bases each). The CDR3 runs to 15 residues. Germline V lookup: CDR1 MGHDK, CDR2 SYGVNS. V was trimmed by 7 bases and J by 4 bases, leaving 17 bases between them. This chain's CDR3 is CASTPAGGQYNEQFF. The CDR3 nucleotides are TGTGCCAGCACCCCAGCTGGGGGGCAATACAATGAGCAGTTCTTC.

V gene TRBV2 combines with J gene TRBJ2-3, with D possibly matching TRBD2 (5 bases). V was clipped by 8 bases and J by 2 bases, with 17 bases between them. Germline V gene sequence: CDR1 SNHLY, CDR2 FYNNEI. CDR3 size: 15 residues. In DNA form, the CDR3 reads TGTGCCAGCTCCCGGGAAGCGGAAAACACAGATACGCAGTATTTT. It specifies CASSREAENTDTQYF.

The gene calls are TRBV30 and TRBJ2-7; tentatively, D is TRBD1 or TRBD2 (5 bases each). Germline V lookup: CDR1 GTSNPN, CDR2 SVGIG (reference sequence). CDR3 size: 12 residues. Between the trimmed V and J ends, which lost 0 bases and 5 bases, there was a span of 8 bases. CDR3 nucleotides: TGTGCCTGGAGTGTATTGGGGGACGAGCAGTACTTC. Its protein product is CAWSVLGDEQYF.

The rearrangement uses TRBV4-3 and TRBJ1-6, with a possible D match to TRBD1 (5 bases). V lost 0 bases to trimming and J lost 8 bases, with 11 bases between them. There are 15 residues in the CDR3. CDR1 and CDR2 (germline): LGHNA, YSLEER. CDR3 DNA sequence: TGCGCCAGCAGCCAAGATAGCGTGGGGGATTCACCCCTCCACTTT. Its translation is CASSQDSVGDSPLHF.

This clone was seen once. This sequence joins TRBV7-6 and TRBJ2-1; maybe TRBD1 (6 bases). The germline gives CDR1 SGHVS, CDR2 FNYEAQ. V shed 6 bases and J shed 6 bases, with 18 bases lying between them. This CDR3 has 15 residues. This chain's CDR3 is CASRMTPGQSNEQFF. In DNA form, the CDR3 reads TGTGCCAGCAGAATGACCCCGGGACAAAGCAATGAGCAGTTCTTC.

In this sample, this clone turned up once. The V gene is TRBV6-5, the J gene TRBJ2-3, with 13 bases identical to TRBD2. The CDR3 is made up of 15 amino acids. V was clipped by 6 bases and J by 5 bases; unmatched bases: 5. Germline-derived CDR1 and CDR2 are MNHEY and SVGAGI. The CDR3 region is CASSKLAGGKDTQYF. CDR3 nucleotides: TGTGCCAGCAGCAAACTAGCGGGGGGGAAAGATACGCAGTATTTT.

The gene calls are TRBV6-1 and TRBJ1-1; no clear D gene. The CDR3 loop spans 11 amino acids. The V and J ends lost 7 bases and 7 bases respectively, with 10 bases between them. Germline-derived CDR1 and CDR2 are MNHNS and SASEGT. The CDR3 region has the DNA TGTGCCAGCACTGAGCTCGGTGAAGCTTTCTTT. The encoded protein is CASTELGEAFF.

In nucleotides, the CDR3 is TGTGCCAGCAGCTTACCCGGTAATGATGCAAAACTGTTTTTT. It specifies CASSLPGNDAKLFF. V and J are TRBV7-9 and TRBJ1-4; D uncertain. Per germline, CDR1 SEHNR and CDR2 FQNEAQ (reference sequence). The CDR3 has 14 amino acids. Trimming took off 2 bases at V and 10 bases at J, with 14 bases between the two ends.

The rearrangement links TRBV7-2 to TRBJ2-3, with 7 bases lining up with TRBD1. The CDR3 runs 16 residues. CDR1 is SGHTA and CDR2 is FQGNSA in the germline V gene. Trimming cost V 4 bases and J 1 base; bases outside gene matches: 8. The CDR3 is CASSSLQGFRTDTQYF. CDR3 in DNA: TGTGCCAGCAGCTCACTACAGGGGTTTCGCACAGATACGCAGTATTTT.

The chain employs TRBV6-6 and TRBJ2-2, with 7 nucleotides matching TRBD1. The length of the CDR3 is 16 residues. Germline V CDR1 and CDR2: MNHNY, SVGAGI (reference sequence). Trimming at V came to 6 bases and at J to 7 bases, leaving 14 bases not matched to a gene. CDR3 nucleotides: TGTGCCAGCAGCTCCTCGTGGCAGGGGGTCATCGGGGAGCTGTTTTTT. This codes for CASSSSWQGVIGELFF.

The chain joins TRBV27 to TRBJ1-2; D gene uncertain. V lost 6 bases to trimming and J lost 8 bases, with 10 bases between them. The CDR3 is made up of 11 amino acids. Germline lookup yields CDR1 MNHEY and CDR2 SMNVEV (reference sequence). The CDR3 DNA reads TGTGCCAGCAGAACCGTGGGGGGCTACACCTTC. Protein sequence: CASRTVGGYTF.

The DNA of the CDR3 is TGTGCCAGCAGTACCACAGGGGGCTTGAACACTGAAGCTTTCTTT. It encodes CASSTTGGLNTEAFF. This chain joins TRBV11-2 and TRBJ1-1; 9 bases are a match to TRBD1. Germline V lookup: CDR1 SGHAT, CDR2 FQNNGV. The CDR3 has 15 residues. The V gene end was trimmed by 6 bases and the J gene end by 0 bases; junction bases not matched to a gene: 5.

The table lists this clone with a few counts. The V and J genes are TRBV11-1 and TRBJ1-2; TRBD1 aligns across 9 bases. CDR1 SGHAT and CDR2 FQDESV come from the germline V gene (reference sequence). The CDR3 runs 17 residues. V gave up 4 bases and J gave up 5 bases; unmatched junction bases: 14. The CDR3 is CASSSAGQGHVWYGYTF. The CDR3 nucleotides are TGTGCCAGCAGCTCAGCGGGACAGGGACATGTGTGGTATGGCTACACCTTC.

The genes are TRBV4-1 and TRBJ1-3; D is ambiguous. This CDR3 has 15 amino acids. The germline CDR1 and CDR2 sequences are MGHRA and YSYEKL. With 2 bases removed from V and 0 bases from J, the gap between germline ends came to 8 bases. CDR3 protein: CASSQSARSGNTIYF. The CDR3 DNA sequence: TGCGCCAGCAGCCAATCCGCACGCTCTGGAAACACCATATATTTT.

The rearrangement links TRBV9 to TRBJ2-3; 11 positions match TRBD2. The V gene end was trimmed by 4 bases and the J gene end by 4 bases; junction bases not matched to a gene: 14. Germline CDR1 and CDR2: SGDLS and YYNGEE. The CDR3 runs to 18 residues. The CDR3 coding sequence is TGTGCCAGCAGCTCTCGGACTAGCGGGCCAGGATCGGCAGATACGCAGTATTTT. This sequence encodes CASSSRTSGPGSADTQYF.

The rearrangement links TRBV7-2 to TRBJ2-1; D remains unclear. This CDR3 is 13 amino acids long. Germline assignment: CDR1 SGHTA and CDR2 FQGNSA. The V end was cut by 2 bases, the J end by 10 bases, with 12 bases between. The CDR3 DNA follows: TGTGCCAGCAGCTTACTCCCCTTCGGCGAGCAGTTCTTC. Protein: CASSLLPFGEQFF.

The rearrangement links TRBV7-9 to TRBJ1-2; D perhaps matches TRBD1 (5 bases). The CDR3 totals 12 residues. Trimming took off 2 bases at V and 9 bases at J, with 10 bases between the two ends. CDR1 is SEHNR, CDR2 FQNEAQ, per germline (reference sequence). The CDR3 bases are TGTGCCAGCAGCTTATTTGGGACTAGCTACACCTTC. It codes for CASSLFGTSYTF.

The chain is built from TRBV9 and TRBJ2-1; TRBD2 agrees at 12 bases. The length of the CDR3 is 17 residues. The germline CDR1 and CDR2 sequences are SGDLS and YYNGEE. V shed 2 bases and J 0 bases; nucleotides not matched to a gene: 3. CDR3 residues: CASSVGLAGSSYNEQFF. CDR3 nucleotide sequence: TGTGCCAGCAGCGTTGGACTAGCGGGGAGCTCCTACAATGAGCAGTTCTTC.

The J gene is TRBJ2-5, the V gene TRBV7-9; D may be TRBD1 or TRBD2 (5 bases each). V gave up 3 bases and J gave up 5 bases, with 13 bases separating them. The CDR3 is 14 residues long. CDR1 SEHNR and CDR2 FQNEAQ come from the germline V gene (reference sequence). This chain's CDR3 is CASSLGPEGETQYF. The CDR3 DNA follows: TGTGCCAGCAGCTTGGGACCTGAGGGGGAGACCCAGTACTTC.

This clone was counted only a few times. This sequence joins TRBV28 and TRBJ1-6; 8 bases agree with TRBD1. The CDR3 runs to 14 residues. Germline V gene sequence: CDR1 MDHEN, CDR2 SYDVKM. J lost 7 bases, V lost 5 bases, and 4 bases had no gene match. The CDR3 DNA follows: TGTGCCAGCAGTATGCGACAGGGGAATTCACCCCTCCACTTT. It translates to CASSMRQGNSPLHF.

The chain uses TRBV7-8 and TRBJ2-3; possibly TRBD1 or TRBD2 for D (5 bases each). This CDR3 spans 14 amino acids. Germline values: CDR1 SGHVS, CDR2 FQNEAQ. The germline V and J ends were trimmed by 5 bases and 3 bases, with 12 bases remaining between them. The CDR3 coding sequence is TGTGCCAGCAGCGCTAGCTGGGGGACAGATACGCAGTATTTT. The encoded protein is CASSASWGTDTQYF.

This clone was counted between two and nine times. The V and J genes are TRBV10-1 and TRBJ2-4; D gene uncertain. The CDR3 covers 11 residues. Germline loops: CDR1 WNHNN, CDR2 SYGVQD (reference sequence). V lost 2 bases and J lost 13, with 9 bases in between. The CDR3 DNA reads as TGCGCCAGCAGTGAGGGGTCGTGGCAGTACTTC. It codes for CASSEGSWQYF.

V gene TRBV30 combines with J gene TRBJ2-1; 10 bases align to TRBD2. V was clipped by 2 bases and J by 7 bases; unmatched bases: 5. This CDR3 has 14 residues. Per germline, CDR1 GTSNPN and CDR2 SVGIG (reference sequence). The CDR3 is CAWSPSSGGNEQFF. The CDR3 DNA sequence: TGTGCCTGGAGTCCTTCTAGCGGGGGAAATGAGCAGTTCTTC. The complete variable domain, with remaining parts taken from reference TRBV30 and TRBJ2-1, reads SQTIHQWPATLVQPVGSPLSLECTVEGTSNPNLYWYRQAAGRGLQLLFYSVGIGQISSEVPQNLSASRPQDRQFILSSKKLLLSDSGFYLCAWSPSSGGNEQFFGPGTRLTVL.

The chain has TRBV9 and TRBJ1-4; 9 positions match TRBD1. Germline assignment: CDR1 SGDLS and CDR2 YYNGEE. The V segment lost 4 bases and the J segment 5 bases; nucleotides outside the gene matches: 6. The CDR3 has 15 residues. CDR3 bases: TGTGCCAGCAGCACGAGACAGGGGGTGAATGAAAAACTGTTTTTT. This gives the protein CASSTRQGVNEKLFF.

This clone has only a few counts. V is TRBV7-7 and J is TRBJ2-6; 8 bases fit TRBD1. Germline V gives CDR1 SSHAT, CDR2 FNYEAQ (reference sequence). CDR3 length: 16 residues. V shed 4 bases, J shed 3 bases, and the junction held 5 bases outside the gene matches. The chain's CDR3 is CASSSGGAGGANVLTF. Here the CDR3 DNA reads TGTGCCAGCAGCTCAGGGGGCGCCGGTGGGGCCAACGTCCTGACTTTC.

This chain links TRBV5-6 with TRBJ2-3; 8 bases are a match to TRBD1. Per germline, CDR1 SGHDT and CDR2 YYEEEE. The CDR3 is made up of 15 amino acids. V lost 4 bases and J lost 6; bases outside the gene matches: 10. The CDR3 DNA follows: TGTGCCAGCAGCCAAGTTCGGCAGGGGGCGGATACGCAGTATTTT. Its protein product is CASSQVRQGADTQYF.

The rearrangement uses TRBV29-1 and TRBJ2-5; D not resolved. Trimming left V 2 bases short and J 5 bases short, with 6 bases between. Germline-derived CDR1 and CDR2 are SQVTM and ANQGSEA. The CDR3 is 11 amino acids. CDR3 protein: CSVETSETQYF. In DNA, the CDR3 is TGCAGCGTTGAAACCAGTGAGACCCAGTACTTC.

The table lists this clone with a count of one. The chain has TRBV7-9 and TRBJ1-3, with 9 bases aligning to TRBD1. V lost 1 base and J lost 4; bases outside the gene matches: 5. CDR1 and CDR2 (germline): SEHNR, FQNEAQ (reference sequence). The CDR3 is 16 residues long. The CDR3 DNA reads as TGTGCCAGCAGCTTAGTGTCGGGACAGGGAGGAAACACCATATATTTT. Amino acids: CASSLVSGQGGNTIYF.

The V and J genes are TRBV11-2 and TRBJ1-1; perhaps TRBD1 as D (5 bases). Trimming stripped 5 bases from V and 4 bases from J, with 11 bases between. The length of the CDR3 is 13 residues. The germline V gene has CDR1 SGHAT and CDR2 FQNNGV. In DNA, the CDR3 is TGTGCCAGCAGCCGGACGGGGCGCACTGAAGCTTTCTTT. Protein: CASSRTGRTEAFF.

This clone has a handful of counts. CDR3 in DNA: TGTGCCATCAACCCCACCGGACAGGACTATGGCTACACCTTC. Translation gives CAINPTGQDYGYTF. This chain links TRBV10-3 with TRBJ1-2; 7 positions match TRBD1. This CDR3 has 14 residues. Trimming took 7 bases from V and 3 from J; bases not matched to a gene: 8. Looked up from germline, CDR1 is ENHRY and CDR2 is SYGVKD.

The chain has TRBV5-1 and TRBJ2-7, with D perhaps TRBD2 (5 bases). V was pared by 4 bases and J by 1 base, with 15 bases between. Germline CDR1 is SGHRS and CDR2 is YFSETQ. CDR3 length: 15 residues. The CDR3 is CASSPIQPGSYEQYF. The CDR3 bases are TGCGCCAGCAGCCCGATCCAGCCGGGGTCCTACGAGCAGTACTTC.